The 10 T cell receptor beta chains below were found in one sample sequenced in a study of blood T cell repertoires in COVID-19 (dated by TCRdb to the early 2020s). Receptors were amplified or captured by the immunoSEQ multiplex PCR assay. TCRdb took this table from immuneACCESS and kept in-frame rearrangements with V and J called. Such tables lack part of the clones; where checked against another copy, unresolved V genes explain under half of the gap, and the rest is unexplained. The sample table lists about 31,000 clones, around 90% of them with a count of one. The ten most abundant clones make up roughly 5% of the sample. Sequences were obtained from peripheral blood. The receptors stem from a human donor in a cohort sampled during active COVID-19.

The J gene is TRBJ1-1, the V gene TRBV7-8, with D perhaps matching TRBD1 (6 bases). The germline V gene has CDR1 SGHVS and CDR2 FQNEAQ. This CDR3 has 16 amino acids. Trimming removed 3 bases at V and 5 bases at J, with 19 bases between. CDR3 sequence (DNA): TGTGCCAGCAGCTTGGGACAATTGAGGGGGGGTACTGAAGCTTTCTTT. Protein: CASSLGQLRGGTEAFF.

The rearrangement uses TRBV7-9 and TRBJ1-2; no clear D. This CDR3 region has 15 residues. CDR1 SEHNR and CDR2 FQNEAQ come from the germline V gene (reference sequence). V was pared by 1 base and J by 4 bases, with 13 bases between. CDR3 DNA sequence: TGTGCCAGCAGCTTAGGAGAGGCTCTTCCCTATGGCTACACCTTC. This encodes CASSLGEALPYGYTF.

The chain carries TRBV10-3 and TRBJ2-3; D is possibly TRBD2 (5 bases). Germline V lookup: CDR1 ENHRY, CDR2 SYGVKD. This CDR3 is built from 14 residues. V was trimmed by 6 bases and J by 4 bases, leaving 14 bases between them. The CDR3 sequence: CAISEGPRADTQYF. The CDR3 bases are TGTGCCATCAGCGAAGGACCGAGGGCAGATACGCAGTATTTT.

The rearrangement joins TRBV29-1 to TRBJ2-2; D is uncertain. The germline V gene encodes CDR1 SQVTM and CDR2 ANQGSEA. The CDR3 runs 14 residues. The germline V and J ends were trimmed by 6 bases and 0 bases, with 11 bases remaining between them. The CDR3 nucleotides read TGCAGCGTATCTCCTCTCGCGAACACCGGGGAGCTGTTTTTT. The encoded protein is CSVSPLANTGELFF.

The chain links TRBV30 to TRBJ2-2; 7 bases are shared with TRBD2. After removal of 4 bases from V and 4 bases from J, the junction contained 3 bases not matched to a gene. This CDR3 region has 13 residues. The germline V gene encodes CDR1 GTSNPN and CDR2 SVGIG (reference sequence). CDR3 amino acids: CAWTSGSTGELFF. DNA for the CDR3: TGTGCCTGGACTAGCGGAAGCACCGGGGAGCTGTTTTTT.

This clone occurred once. This sequence joins TRBV5-1 and TRBJ2-3, with a weak D call TRBD1 (6 bases). The CDR3 sequence is 14 residues long. Trimming pared 1 base from V and 3 bases from J, leaving 9 bases between. The germline V gene encodes CDR1 SGHRS and CDR2 YFSETQ. In DNA form, the CDR3 reads TGCGCCAGCAGCTTGACAGGGAGTACAGATACGCAGTATTTT. It encodes CASSLTGSTDTQYF.

In this sample, this clone turned up once. V usage is TRBV11-1 and J usage is TRBJ2-5; 15 nucleotides align to TRBD2. The CDR3 totals 15 residues. Germline V gene data show CDR1 as SGHAT and CDR2 as FQDESV (reference sequence). The J segment lost 3 bases and the V segment lost 4 bases, leaving 0 bases of the junction unmatched. The CDR3 is CASSWTSGGEETQYF. CDR3 DNA sequence: TGTGCCAGCAGCTGGACTAGCGGGGGGGAAGAGACCCAGTACTTC.

This CDR3 is CASSLGTGADEQFF. The DNA for the CDR3 is TGTGCCAGCAGCTTGGGGACAGGGGCCGATGAGCAGTTCTTC. The V call is TRBV5-8, the J call TRBJ2-1; 9 bases agree with TRBD1. The CDR3 spans 14 residues. Germline lookup yields CDR1 SGHTS and CDR2 YDEGEE. J was trimmed by 8 bases and V by 0 bases; bases with no gene match: 3.

Of note for this clone: Other nucleotide sequences from this sample produce the same CDR3. This sequence joins TRBV3-1 (or the pseudogene TRBV3-2) and TRBJ1-2; tentatively, D is TRBD1 (6 bases). The germline V gene has CDR1 LGHDT and CDR2 YNNKEL (reference sequence). The CDR3 consists of 14 residues. Trimming cost V 1 base and J 8 bases, with 14 bases left between them. CDR3 amino acids: CASSQGGGGTGYTF. The CDR3 bases are TGTGCCAGCAGCCAAGGAGGGGGGGGGACCGGCTACACCTTC.

The chain is built from TRBV5-8 and TRBJ1-4, with D tentatively TRBD1 (6 bases). Germline values: CDR1 SGHTS, CDR2 YDEGEE. The CDR3 spans 13 residues. V shed 4 bases and J shed 8 bases, with 12 bases lying between them. The CDR3: CASSLLGAEKLFF. CDR3 coding DNA: TGTGCCAGCAGCCTCTTGGGGGCCGAAAAACTGTTTTTT.